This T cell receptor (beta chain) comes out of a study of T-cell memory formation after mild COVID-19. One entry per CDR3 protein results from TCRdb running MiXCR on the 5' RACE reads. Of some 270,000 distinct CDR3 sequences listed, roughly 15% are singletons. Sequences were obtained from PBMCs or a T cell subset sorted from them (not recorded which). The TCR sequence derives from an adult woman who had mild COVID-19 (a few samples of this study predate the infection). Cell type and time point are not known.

The CDR3 DNA reads TGCAGTGCTAGAGATCCCCATCTCTATGGCTACACCTTC. This codes for CSARDPHLYGYTF. The chain is built from TRBV20-1 and TRBJ1-2; D is uncertain. V was clipped by 0 bases and J by 4 bases, with 9 bases between them. CDR3 length: 13 residues. CDR1 is DFQATT and CDR2 is SNEGSKA in the germline V gene (reference sequence).